This T cell receptor (beta chain) came from a study of blood T cell repertoires in COVID-19. About the study: Spain, Italy and the United States supplied samples that represented acute and convalescent COVID-19. From T cells, B-cell-depleted T cells, or PBMCs came the material, which was cDNA or gDNA.

Per the germline V gene, CDR1 is SGHTA and CDR2 is FQGNSA. The CDR3 contains 14 residues. V shed 4 bases and J 7 bases; nucleotides not matched to a gene: 4. Per the study methods: Reference gene primer amplification gave nucleated cell count estimates. The table came from immunoSEQ multiplex PCR; TCRdb's copy has only in-frame clones and leaves some out. V and J calls and clone size come straight from that table; D and trimming were deduced from the DNA. The sample carries 95,000 to 120,000 clones, 70% to 90% recorded once. Source material: peripheral blood. The TCR comes from a woman in her sixties or seventies who had recovered from COVID-19. The chain joins TRBV7-2 to TRBJ2-1, with 10 positions matching TRBD1. For the CDR3, the DNA is TGTGCCAGCAGCTCCGGACAGGGGGTAAATGAGCAGTTCTTC. It codes for CASSSGQGVNEQFF.